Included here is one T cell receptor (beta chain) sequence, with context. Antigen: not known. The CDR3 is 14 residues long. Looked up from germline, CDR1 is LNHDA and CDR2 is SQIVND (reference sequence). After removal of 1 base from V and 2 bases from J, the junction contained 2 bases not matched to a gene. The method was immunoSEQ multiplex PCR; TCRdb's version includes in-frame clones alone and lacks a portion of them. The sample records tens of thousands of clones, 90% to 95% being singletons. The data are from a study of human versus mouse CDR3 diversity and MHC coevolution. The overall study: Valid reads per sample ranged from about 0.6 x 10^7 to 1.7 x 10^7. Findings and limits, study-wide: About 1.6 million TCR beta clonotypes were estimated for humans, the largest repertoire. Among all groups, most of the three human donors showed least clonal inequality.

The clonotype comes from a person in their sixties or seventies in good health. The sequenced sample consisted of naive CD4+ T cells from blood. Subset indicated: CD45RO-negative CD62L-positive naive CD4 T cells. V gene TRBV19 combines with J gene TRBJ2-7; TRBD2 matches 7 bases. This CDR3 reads CASSIAGGAYEQYF. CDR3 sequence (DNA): TGTGCCAGTAGTATAGCGGGAGGCGCCTACGAGCAGTACTTC.